The source of this T cell receptor beta chain is a study of blood T cell repertoires in COVID-19. Study in general: Researchers got acute and convalescent COVID-19 samples from the United States, Italy and Spain. T cells, B-cell-depleted T cells, or PBMCs provided the cDNA or gDNA that served as material.

Generated by immunoSEQ multiplex PCR, the TCRdb table keeps only in-frame clones and is missing some. The sample carries around 65,000 clones, approximately 80% recorded once. CDR3 size: 15 residues. Trimming removed 8 bases from V and 2 bases from J; junction bases left unmatched: 8. Germline V gene lookup returns CDR1 MNHEY and CDR2 SVGAGI. This sequence was found in an elderly man with active COVID-19. The chain employs TRBV6-5 and TRBJ1-5; 8 positions match TRBD1. Sequencing was done on a sample of peripheral blood. The CDR3 region is CASSRQGYGNQPQHF. The CDR3 nucleotides are TGTGCCAGCTCTAGACAGGGGTACGGCAATCAGCCCCAGCATTTT.